The table lists the clone carrying this TCR beta chain with a few counts. As yet, its antigen is unknown. Every subset's genomic DNA went evenly onto several immunoSEQ plates. The repertoire was sequenced with immunoSEQ multiplex PCR; TCRdb's copy has only in-frame clones and lacks some. The table includes under 300,000 clones, about 65% detected once. The study enrolled healthy HIV-negative adults without recent acute infections or vaccinations as donors. V was clipped by 0 bases and J by 9 bases; unmatched bases: 14. Germline V CDR1 and CDR2: MGHRA, YSYEKL. There are 17 residues in the CDR3. This sample was taken from a study of shared clonotypes between healthy human individuals. On the study more broadly: Per donor, CD8 memory used one plate, CD8 naive used two, CD4 memory used three and CD4 naive used three. Study-level points and caveats: Despite large depth, rarefaction showed incomplete sorted-subset sequencing.

The clonotype was recovered from a man aged 30-40 years in good health. Sequencing input: memory CD4+ T cells sorted from blood. Specified subset: CD45RA-negative fraction. The chain recombines TRBV4-1 with TRBJ2-1, with 7 bases that match TRBD2. CDR3 in DNA: TGCGCCAGCAGCCAAGATCCCGGACTAGGGAATCGTGGTGAGCAGTTCTTC. It translates to CASSQDPGLGNRGEQFF.